Following are 16 T cell receptor beta chains from one sample sequenced in a study of cytotoxic CD8 clonotypes in ibrutinib-treated CLL. Method: immunoSEQ multiplex PCR; TCRdb's copy keeps in-frame clones and lacks some. This table holds 100,000 to 150,000 clones, 70% to 90% found once. Source: PBMCs, taken after 24 months of ibrutinib treatment. Receptor source: a human donor with chronic lymphocytic leukemia.

The CDR3: CASSRNGGDTEAFF. CDR3 in DNA: TGTGCCAGCAGCCGGAATGGAGGGGACACTGAAGCTTTCTTT. The J gene is TRBJ1-1, the V gene TRBV4-2; D possibly corresponds to TRBD1 (5 bases). Trimming removed 4 bases at V and 3 bases at J, with 12 bases between. The V gene's germline CDR1 is LGHNA and CDR2 YNFKEQ. This CDR3 comprises 14 residues.

The chain employs TRBV7-3 and TRBJ2-1; D is undetermined. The CDR3 loop spans 15 amino acids. Trimming took off 1 base at V and 6 bases at J, with 13 bases between the two ends. Germline CDR1 reads SGHTA; CDR2 reads FQGTGA. The CDR3 loop reads CASSLRGEVANEQFF. CDR3 coding DNA: TGTGCCAGCAGCTTAAGGGGTGAGGTAGCCAATGAGCAGTTCTTC.

The CDR3 is CASSLSQGIYPSASGANVLTF. The DNA for the CDR3 is TGTGCCAGCAGTTTATCTCAGGGGATCTACCCAAGTGCCTCTGGGGCCAACGTCCTGACTTTC. V usage is TRBV27 and J usage is TRBJ2-6; the D gene is possibly TRBD1 (6 bases). Germline-derived CDR1 and CDR2 are MNHEY and SMNVEV (reference sequence). The CDR3 spans 21 residues. The V and J ends lost 0 bases and 0 bases respectively, with 21 bases between them.

CDR3 in amino acids: CASSLDFGYEQYF. In DNA form, the CDR3 reads TGTGCCAGCAGCTTAGATTTTGGGTACGAGCAGTACTTC. The chain carries TRBV11-2 and TRBJ2-7; D call uncertain. V dropped 0 bases and J dropped 4 bases, with 7 bases sitting between them. The CDR3 covers 13 residues. Germline lookup yields CDR1 SGHAT and CDR2 FQNNGV.

The chain recombines TRBV18 with TRBJ1-1; 12 bases match TRBD1. CDR3 length: 16 amino acids. The germline gives CDR1 KGHSH, CDR2 LQKENI. Losses at the gene ends were 6 bases for V and 0 bases for J; bases not matched to a gene: 5. CDR3 sequence (DNA): TGTGCCAGCTCGCGGGACAGGGGGCTGTTGAACACTGAAGCTTTCTTT. Translated: CASSRDRGLLNTEAFF.

The CDR3 DNA reads as TGTGCCAGCAGTTTAAGGGTTGGGGCCAACGTCCTGACTTTC. Its protein is CASSLRVGANVLTF. This chain links TRBV27 with TRBJ2-6; D gene uncertain. Trimming took off 2 bases at V and 3 bases at J, with 5 bases between the two ends. The CDR3 spans 14 residues. Germline-derived CDR1 and CDR2 are MNHEY and SMNVEV (reference sequence).

The V and J genes are TRBV28 and TRBJ1-2; 7 positions agree with TRBD1. This CDR3 spans 12 amino acids. V was clipped by 10 bases and J by 6 bases; unmatched bases: 8. Germline V gene sequence: CDR1 MDHEN, CDR2 SYDVKM. CDR3 in DNA: TGTGCCACCTTCAGGGGGAACCATGGCTACACCTTC. This codes for CATFRGNHGYTF.

The chain is built from TRBV6-1 and TRBJ2-7; TRBD2 matches 11 bases. Germline CDR1 reads MNHNS; CDR2 reads SASEGT. This CDR3 comprises 14 residues. Unmatched junction bases numbered 7, after V lost 5 bases and J lost 7 bases. CDR3 amino acids: CASSPSGGSKEQYF. In DNA, the CDR3 is TGTGCCAGCAGTCCTAGCGGGGGGTCAAAGGAGCAGTACTTC.

V is TRBV5-8 and J is TRBJ2-1; no definite D call. This CDR3 region has 15 residues. CDR1 is SGHTS and CDR2 is YDEGEE in the germline V gene. V dropped 4 bases and J dropped 4 bases, with 15 bases sitting between them. The CDR3 DNA is TGTGCCAGCAGCGAGGCTCAGGTTCGTTACAATGAGCAGTTCTTC. Translating gives CASSEAQVRYNEQFF.

The genes are TRBV18 and TRBJ1-4; unclear D gene. V was pared by 3 bases and J by 8 bases, with 7 bases between. Germline CDR1 and CDR2: KGHSH and LQKENI. The CDR3 has 12 residues. This CDR3 reads CASSPGEEKLFF. The CDR3 bases are TGTGCCAGCTCACCCGGGGAGGAAAAACTGTTTTTT.

This clone was recorded a few times. The chain joins TRBV19 to TRBJ1-6, with unresolved D. Trimming took off 3 bases at V and 6 bases at J, with 12 bases between the two ends. This CDR3 is built from 15 residues. Germline V CDR1 and CDR2: LNHDA, SQIVND (reference sequence). The CDR3 coding sequence is TGTGCCAGTAGTATGACCGAAGCCCTTAATTCACCCCTCCACTTT. Translation: CASSMTEALNSPLHF.

This rearrangement joins TRBV7-9 to TRBJ1-2; 7 nucleotides match TRBD1. The trim removed 5 bases at V and 5 bases at J, leaving 8 bases unmatched. Per the germline V gene, CDR1 is SEHNR and CDR2 is FQNEAQ (reference sequence). The length of the CDR3 is 14 residues. CDR3 sequence: CASSITGAVYGYTF. DNA for the CDR3: TGTGCCAGCAGCATTACAGGGGCCGTTTATGGCTACACCTTC. Together with reference TRBV7-9 and TRBJ1-2, the CDR3 gives the full variable domain: DTGVSQNPRHKITKRGQNVTFRCDPISEHNRLYWYRQTLGQGPEFLTYFQNEAQLEKSRLLSDRFSAERPKGSFSTLEIQRTEQGDSAMYLCASSITGAVYGYTFGSGTRLTVV.

The J gene is TRBJ2-2, the V gene TRBV6-1; 13 bases agree with TRBD2. Per the germline V gene, CDR1 is MNHNS and CDR2 is SASEGT. The CDR3 is 15 residues long. The trim removed 4 bases at V and 7 bases at J, leaving 3 bases unmatched. The CDR3 DNA sequence: TGTGCCAGCAGTGTACTAGCGGGAGGGAACGGGGAGCTGTTTTTT. This translates into CASSVLAGGNGELFF.

The chain carries TRBV5-6 and TRBJ2-1, with D tentatively TRBD1 (6 bases). V was pared by 7 bases and J by 6 bases, with 20 bases between. This CDR3 is built from 15 residues. Germline V gives CDR1 SGHDT, CDR2 YYEEEE. This chain's CDR3 is CASFPLGGSTNEQFF. CDR3 DNA sequence: TGTGCCAGCTTCCCCCTAGGGGGTAGTACCAATGAGCAGTTCTTC.

This chain uses TRBV9 with TRBJ2-1, with no clear D. The CDR3 sequence is 13 residues long. Trimming stripped 0 bases from V and 9 bases from J, with 10 bases between. The germline V gene has CDR1 SGDLS and CDR2 YYNGEE. CDR3 sequence: CASSVALDGEQFF. In nucleotides, the CDR3 is TGTGCCAGCAGCGTAGCTTTGGACGGTGAGCAGTTCTTC.

This clone was seen a handful of times. The chain has TRBV7-6 and TRBJ1-1; tentative D call: TRBD1 (5 bases). Germline V gene sequence: CDR1 SGHVS, CDR2 FNYEAQ. Trimming stripped 0 bases from V and 0 bases from J, with 17 bases between. The CDR3 runs 18 residues. CDR3 coding DNA: TGTGCCAGCAGCTTAGCCCCTCAGGGAAGACTCATGAACACTGAAGCTTTCTTT. Translation gives CASSLAPQGRLMNTEAFF.